The rows below give T cell receptor beta chains drawn from one sample of a study of shared clonotypes between healthy human individuals. Data came from immunoSEQ multiplex PCR; TCRdb stores just in-frame clones and leaves some out. The repertoire consists of some 2,100,000 clones, with approximately 96% occurring once and the leading ten covering roughly 0.13%. The material sequenced was naive CD4+ T cells sorted from blood. These receptors all come from a man younger than 30 in good health. The CDR3 runs from the conserved cysteine through the conserved F or W. Each record gives: CDR3 protein, CDR3 DNA, clone size, V gene, D gene, J gene. D genes are given only for firm matches. Clone size, where shown, is once, few, many, or a class for clones that have expanded.

CDR3 protein: CASRPTRGGHFIAGGPIEQYF
CDR3 DNA: TGTGCCAGCAGACCTACCCGGGGGGGACACTTCATAGCGGGAGGGCCGATCGAGCAGTACTTC
clone size: -
V gene: TRBV21-1
D gene: -
J gene: TRBJ2-7

CDR3 protein: CASSLLAGANTGELFF
CDR3 DNA: TGTGCCAGCAGCTTATTAGCGGGAGCGAACACCGGGGAGCTGTTTTTT
clone size: -
V gene: TRBV7-2
D gene: TRBD2
J gene: TRBJ2-2

CDR3 protein: CASSIQGLRDGYTF
CDR3 DNA: TGTGCCAGCAGTATCCAGGGGCTAAGGGATGGCTACACCTTC
clone size: -
V gene: TRBV2
D gene: -
J gene: TRBJ1-2

CDR3 protein: CASGDGRNNSPLHF
CDR3 DNA: TGTGCCAGTGGGGACGGACGCAATAATTCACCCCTCCACTTT
clone size: -
V gene: TRBV19
D gene: -
J gene: TRBJ1-6

CDR3 protein: CASSPFGRVNTGELFF
CDR3 DNA: TGTGCCAGCTCACCATTTGGTAGGGTGAACACCGGGGAGCTGTTTTTT
clone size: -
V gene: TRBV18
D gene: -
J gene: TRBJ2-2

CDR3 protein: CASSNSGRWSEQFF
CDR3 DNA: TGTGCCAGCAGTAACAGCGGGAGGTGGAGTGAGCAGTTCTTC
clone size: -
V gene: TRBV2
D gene: TRBD2
J gene: TRBJ2-1

CDR3 protein: CASSLGGNGYTF
CDR3 DNA: TGTGCCAGCAGTTTAGGGGGGAACGGCTACACCTTC
clone size: -
V gene: TRBV6-5
D gene: -
J gene: TRBJ1-2

CDR3 protein: CASSSRQIEKLFF
CDR3 DNA: TGTGCCAGCAGTTCGCGACAGATAGAAAAACTGTTTTTT
clone size: -
V gene: TRBV28
D gene: -
J gene: TRBJ1-4

CDR3 protein: CASKVREEAFF
CDR3 DNA: TGTGCCAGCAAGGTGAGGGAGGAAGCTTTCTTT
clone size: -
V gene: TRBV2
D gene: -
J gene: TRBJ1-1

CDR3 protein: CASRTQAQAGFETQYF
CDR3 DNA: TGTGCCAGCAGGACCCAGGCCCAGGCGGGGTTCGAGACCCAGTACTTC
clone size: -
V gene: TRBV28
D gene: -
J gene: TRBJ2-5

CDR3 protein: CASSVGIGGYEQYF
CDR3 DNA: TGTGCCAGCAGCGTAGGGATAGGTGGTTACGAGCAGTACTTC
clone size: -
V gene: TRBV9
D gene: -
J gene: TRBJ2-7

CDR3 protein: CASRPTPPGIYTQYF
CDR3 DNA: TGTGCCAGCAGGCCAACTCCCCCCGGAATTTATACGCAGTATTTT
clone size: -
V gene: TRBV6-1
D gene: -
J gene: TRBJ2-3

CDR3 protein: CASSSQSAENTEAFF
CDR3 DNA: TGTGCCAGCAGTTCTCAATCGGCGGAGAACACTGAAGCTTTCTTT
clone size: -
V gene: TRBV28
D gene: -
J gene: TRBJ1-1

CDR3 protein: CASSPGTGKNEKLFF
CDR3 DNA: TGTGCCAGCAGCCCGGGCACGGGGAAGAATGAAAAACTGTTTTTT
clone size: -
V gene: TRBV11-2
D gene: -
J gene: TRBJ1-4

CDR3 protein: CASSDYGGSNTGELFF
CDR3 DNA: TGTGCCAGCAGTGACTACGGGGGCTCGAACACCGGGGAGCTGTTTTTT
clone size: -
V gene: TRBV25-1
D gene: -
J gene: TRBJ2-2

CDR3 protein: CASSQPTGKGWTEAFF
CDR3 DNA: TGCGCCAGCAGCCAGCCTACAGGGAAGGGCTGGACTGAAGCTTTCTTT
clone size: -
V gene: TRBV4-1
D gene: -
J gene: TRBJ1-1

CDR3 protein: CASSPGTEGYGYTF
CDR3 DNA: TGTGCCAGCTCACCAGGAACGGAGGGCTATGGCTACACCTTC
clone size: -
V gene: TRBV18
D gene: -
J gene: TRBJ1-2

CDR3 protein: CASSLGWASGTYEQYF
CDR3 DNA: TGTGCCAGCAGCTTAGGCTGGGCTAGCGGGACCTACGAGCAGTACTTC
clone size: -
V gene: TRBV7-2
D gene: TRBD2
J gene: TRBJ2-7

CDR3 protein: CASRRGLGSYEQYF
CDR3 DNA: TGCGCCAGCAGGCGCGGGCTAGGCTCCTACGAGCAGTACTTC
clone size: -
V gene: TRBV5-1
D gene: -
J gene: TRBJ2-7

CDR3 protein: CASSKGGQGCEQYF
CDR3 DNA: TGTGCCAGCAGCAAAGGGGGACAGGGCTGCGAGCAGTACTTC
clone size: -
V gene: TRBV21-1
D gene: -
J gene: TRBJ2-7

CDR3 protein: CASSDPAGGSYEQYF
CDR3 DNA: TGTGCCAGCAGTGACCCGGCAGGGGGTTCCTACGAGCAGTACTTC
clone size: -
V gene: TRBV6-4
D gene: TRBD1
J gene: TRBJ2-7

CDR3 protein: CALSAIRGQPQHF
CDR3 DNA: TGTGCCTTGTCGGCCATCCGAGGTCAGCCCCAGCATTTT
clone size: -
V gene: TRBV30
D gene: -
J gene: TRBJ1-5

CDR3 protein: CAISESGGGITEAFF
CDR3 DNA: TGTGCCATCAGTGAGTCCGGGGGCGGGATCACTGAAGCTTTCTTT
clone size: -
V gene: TRBV10-3
D gene: -
J gene: TRBJ1-1

CDR3 protein: CASSSTGEKLFF
CDR3 DNA: TGTGCCAGCAGTTCGACAGGAGAAAAACTGTTTTTT
clone size: -
V gene: TRBV6-6
D gene: -
J gene: TRBJ1-4

CDR3 protein: CAWADSNQPQHF
CDR3 DNA: TGTGCCTGGGCAGATAGCAATCAGCCCCAGCATTTT
clone size: -
V gene: TRBV7-9
D gene: -
J gene: TRBJ1-5

CDR3 protein: CASSSFYNEQFF
CDR3 DNA: TGTGCCAGCAGCTCGTTCTACAATGAGCAGTTCTTC
clone size: -
V gene: TRBV11-2
D gene: -
J gene: TRBJ2-1

CDR3 protein: CASSEFPGQGRYSNQPQHF
CDR3 DNA: TGTGCCAGTAGTGAATTCCCCGGACAGGGCAGGTATAGCAATCAGCCCCAGCATTTT
clone size: -
V gene: TRBV2
D gene: TRBD1
J gene: TRBJ1-5

CDR3 protein: CASTARGLANSPLHF
CDR3 DNA: TGTGCCAGCACCGCACGGGGGCTGGCCAATTCACCCCTCCACTTT
clone size: once
V gene: TRBV6-5
D gene: -
J gene: TRBJ1-6

CDR3 protein: CASSESGTSGVGDEQFF
CDR3 DNA: TGTGCCAGCAGTGAGTCCGGGACTAGCGGTGTTGGGGATGAGCAGTTCTTC
clone size: -
V gene: TRBV6-1
D gene: TRBD2
J gene: TRBJ2-1

CDR3 protein: CASSRTSGTDTQYF
CDR3 DNA: TGTGCCAGCAGCCGCACTAGCGGAACAGATACGCAGTATTTT
clone size: -
V gene: TRBV5-4
D gene: TRBD2
J gene: TRBJ2-3

CDR3 protein: CASSPPGQGTNEKLFF
CDR3 DNA: TGTGCCAGCTCACCACCGGGACAGGGAACTAATGAAAAACTGTTTTTT
clone size: -
V gene: TRBV18
D gene: TRBD1
J gene: TRBJ1-4

CDR3 protein: CASSLTGVNEKLFF
CDR3 DNA: TGTGCCAGCAGCTTGACAGGAGTTAATGAAAAACTGTTTTTT
clone size: -
V gene: TRBV5-4
D gene: -
J gene: TRBJ1-4

CDR3 protein: CASSHPDSEAFF
CDR3 DNA: TGCGCCAGCAGTCACCCCGACAGTGAAGCTTTCTTT
clone size: -
V gene: TRBV23-1
D gene: -
J gene: TRBJ1-1

CDR3 protein: CASSFATRGTLYGYTF
CDR3 DNA: TGTGCCAGCAGCTTTGCGACGAGAGGGACCCTCTATGGCTACACCTTC
clone size: -
V gene: TRBV7-8
D gene: -
J gene: TRBJ1-2

CDR3 protein: CAISEGGTSGSNEQFF
CDR3 DNA: TGTGCCATCAGTGAGGGGGGGACTAGCGGGAGTAATGAGCAGTTCTTC
clone size: -
V gene: TRBV10-3
D gene: TRBD2
J gene: TRBJ2-1

CDR3 protein: CASSPGHSPLHF
CDR3 DNA: TGTGCCAGCAGCCCCGGTCATTCACCCCTCCACTTT
clone size: once
V gene: TRBV7-9
D gene: -
J gene: TRBJ1-6

CDR3 protein: CSVGAHSGTEAFF
CDR3 DNA: TGCAGTGTCGGGGCCCACAGCGGGACTGAAGCTTTCTTT
clone size: -
V gene: TRBV29-1
D gene: -
J gene: TRBJ1-1

CDR3 protein: CASREGQLYEQYF
CDR3 DNA: TGTGCCAGCAGGGAAGGACAACTCTACGAGCAGTACTTC
clone size: -
V gene: TRBV6-1
D gene: -
J gene: TRBJ2-7

CDR3 protein: CAWRQDPLGEQYF
CDR3 DNA: TGTGCCTGGAGGCAGGACCCATTGGGCGAGCAGTACTTC
clone size: -
V gene: TRBV30
D gene: -
J gene: TRBJ2-7

CDR3 protein: CASSFTDSTSYEQYF
CDR3 DNA: TGTGCCAGCAGCTTCACCGACAGTACTTCCTACGAGCAGTACTTC
clone size: -
V gene: TRBV6-5
D gene: -
J gene: TRBJ2-7

CDR3 protein: CASSRLGAEKLFF
CDR3 DNA: TGTGCCAGCAGTAGGTTGGGGGCTGAAAAACTGTTTTTT
clone size: once
V gene: TRBV6-5
D gene: -
J gene: TRBJ1-4

CDR3 protein: CASSGGRGYNSPLHF
CDR3 DNA: TGTGCCAGCAGTGGGGGCAGGGGGTATAATTCACCCCTCCACTTT
clone size: -
V gene: TRBV6-1
D gene: TRBD1
J gene: TRBJ1-6

CDR3 protein: CAISERAENYGYTF
CDR3 DNA: TGTGCCATCAGTGAAAGGGCGGAGAACTATGGCTACACCTTC
clone size: -
V gene: TRBV10-3
D gene: -
J gene: TRBJ1-2

CDR3 protein: CASRGTVKETQYF
CDR3 DNA: TGTGCCAGCAGAGGGACCGTTAAAGAGACCCAGTACTTC
clone size: -
V gene: TRBV5-6
D gene: -
J gene: TRBJ2-5

CDR3 protein: CASSLGTATNEKLFF
CDR3 DNA: TGTGCCAGCAGCTTGGGTACTGCAACTAATGAAAAACTGTTTTTT
clone size: -
V gene: TRBV7-9
D gene: -
J gene: TRBJ1-4

CDR3 protein: CASSVRDRAYEQYF
CDR3 DNA: TGTGCCAGCAGCGTCCGGGACAGAGCCTACGAGCAGTACTTC
clone size: -
V gene: TRBV7-8
D gene: TRBD1
J gene: TRBJ2-7

CDR3 protein: CAIRDTSGGDRETQYF
CDR3 DNA: TGTGCCATCAGGGATACTAGCGGAGGAGACCGGGAGACCCAGTACTTC
clone size: -
V gene: TRBV10-3
D gene: TRBD2
J gene: TRBJ2-5

CDR3 protein: CAISERQGAGEGYTF
CDR3 DNA: TGTGCCATCAGTGAGCGACAGGGGGCAGGAGAAGGCTACACCTTC
clone size: -
V gene: TRBV10-3
D gene: TRBD1
J gene: TRBJ1-2

CDR3 protein: CAWSDTEAFF
CDR3 DNA: TGTGCCTGGAGTGACACTGAAGCTTTCTTT
clone size: few
V gene: TRBV30
D gene: -
J gene: TRBJ1-1

CDR3 protein: CASSESSGGRYEQYF
CDR3 DNA: TGTGCCAGCAGTGAAAGTAGCGGGGGTCGCTACGAGCAGTACTTC
clone size: -
V gene: TRBV6-4
D gene: TRBD2
J gene: TRBJ2-7

CDR3 protein: CASSLGGGRSYEQFF
CDR3 DNA: TGTGCCAGCTCTCTAGGGGGCGGGAGAAGCTATGAGCAGTTCTTC
clone size: once
V gene: TRBV18
D gene: -
J gene: TRBJ2-1

CDR3 protein: CSVEAGLGYTF
CDR3 DNA: TGCAGCGTTGAGGCAGGGCTTGGCTACACCTTC
clone size: few
V gene: TRBV29-1
D gene: -
J gene: TRBJ1-2